The clone carrying this T cell receptor beta chain came up a few times. Its cognate antigen is unknown. The CDR3 extends over 16 amino acids. The V and J ends lost 3 bases and 2 bases, in that order; junction bases with no gene match: 4. Germline loops: CDR1 MGHRA, CDR2 YSYEKL. The PCR made use of 60 Vbeta and 13 Jbeta primers. The assay was immunoSEQ multiplex PCR, and TCRdb's table has in-frame clones only and misses some. The sample holds more than 100,000 clones, approximately 79% seen once. Donors likely had unrecorded immune exposures despite being nominally healthy when sampled. This entry belongs to a study of cytomegalovirus exposure and HLA in healthy donors. Across the whole study: In an earlier analysis, approximately 120 million unique TCR beta sequences were found from approximately 170 million T cells. Whole-study results and caveats: Several of the most significant clusters appeared linked to common viral pathogens, based on a later analysis. The records held CMV serostatus as the only immune exposure information.

This TCR was sampled from a male donor in good health and CMV-seronegative. The rearrangement uses TRBV4-1 and TRBJ2-6; 7 nucleotides line up with TRBD1. Sequenced input: PBMCs. The CDR3 DNA is TGCGCCAGCAGCCACCTCGACAGGGCTGGGGCCAACGTCCTGACTTTC. Its protein is CASSHLDRAGANVLTF.